Listed here are 8 T cell receptor beta chains from one sample, sequenced in a study of CD8 T cells in ankylosing spondylitis. TCRdb ran MiXCR on the 5' RACE reads and lists one entry per CDR3 protein. The sample has about 36,000 distinct CDR3 sequences; roughly an eighth are singletons. The sample taken for sequencing was synovial fluid, either unsorted or a sorted T cell fraction (not recorded which). The origin of the receptors is a male donor with ankylosing spondylitis.

This clonotype has more than one count but fewer than ten. The rearrangement links TRBV20-1 to TRBJ1-2; D is unresolved. V was pared by 6 bases and J by 3 bases, with 2 bases between. CDR1 DFQATT and CDR2 SNEGSKA come from the germline V gene (reference sequence). This CDR3 spans 9 amino acids. The CDR3 nucleotides are TGCAGTGCCTACTATGGCTACACCTTC. Protein: CSAYYGYTF.

This sequence joins TRBV7-2 and TRBJ2-1; a weak D match, TRBD1 (6 bases). Germline V gives CDR1 SGHTA, CDR2 FQGNSA. The CDR3 loop spans 16 amino acids. The germline V and J ends were trimmed by 1 base and 0 bases, with 10 bases remaining between them. CDR3 sequence: CASSLGLGGSYNEQFF. The CDR3 DNA reads as TGTGCCAGCAGCTTAGGTCTAGGGGGCTCCTACAATGAGCAGTTCTTC.

The sample holds a few counts of this clonotype. V gene TRBV6-1 combines with J gene TRBJ1-3; no clear D. The CDR3 length is 14 residues. The V end was cut by 8 bases, the J end by 2 bases, with 13 bases between. Germline values: CDR1 MNHNS, CDR2 SASEGT. The CDR3 sequence: CASGRGLPGNTIYF. The CDR3 region has the DNA TGTGCCAGCGGCCGGGGTTTGCCTGGAAACACCATATATTTT.

This clonotype was picked up a small number of times. The genes are TRBV12-3 or TRBV12-4 and TRBJ1-2; D may be TRBD1 (5 bases). The CDR3 is made up of 11 amino acids. Trimming took 8 bases from V and 6 from J, leaving 10 bases between them. The CDR3 DNA reads as TGTGCCAGCGAAGGAGGGGATGGCTACACCTTC. It encodes CASEGGDGYTF.

This clonotype was seen only a few times. The junction departs from the called germline gene at one end, perhaps through a read error. The chain joins TRBV6-1 to TRBJ2-2; TRBD1 is a possible D gene (7 bases). CDR1 and CDR2 (germline): MNHNS, SASEGT. The CDR3 is 14 amino acids. CDR3 residues: CASTRTGNTGGLFF. The CDR3 bases are TGTGCCAGCACCCGGACAGGCAACACCGGGGGGCTGTTTTTT.

This clonotype came up a few times. V is TRBV7-9 and J is TRBJ1-2; 7 positions agree with TRBD1. This CDR3 spans 14 amino acids. Trimming took 1 base from V and 4 from J; bases not matched to a gene: 3. The germline V gene encodes CDR1 SEHNR and CDR2 FQNEAQ (reference sequence). The CDR3 sequence: CASSLGSGGYGYTF. The DNA for the CDR3 is TGTGCCAGCAGCTTAGGTTCAGGGGGCTATGGCTACACCTTC. The entire variable domain, with the rest obtained from reference TRBV7-9 and TRBJ1-2, is as follows: DTGVSQNPRHKITKRGQNVTFRCDPISEHNRLYWYRQTLGQGPEFLTYFQNEAQLEKSRLLSDRFSAERPKGSFSTLEIQRTEQGDSAMYLCASSLGSGGYGYTFGSGTRLTVV.

This clonotype was counted ten times or more. The gene calls are TRBV28 and TRBJ1-6; 8 positions agree with TRBD1. Germline-derived CDR1 and CDR2 are MDHEN and SYDVKM. Trimming removed 6 bases from V and 9 bases from J; junction bases left unmatched: 7. The CDR3 loop spans 14 amino acids. The CDR3: CASRAGQGGSPLHF. The CDR3 DNA reads TGTGCCAGCAGGGCCGGACAGGGAGGTTCACCCCTCCACTTT.

This clonotype was detected a few times. One end of the junction varies from germline; a read error may be responsible. This chain uses TRBV4-1 with TRBJ1-2, with a weak D call TRBD1 (5 bases). The CDR3 is made up of 13 amino acids. In germline, CDR1 is MGHRA, CDR2 YSYEKL. This chain's CDR3 is CASSRYGTNPRIF. DNA of the CDR3: TGCGCCAGCAGCCGGTACGGGACGAATCCGAGGATCTTC.